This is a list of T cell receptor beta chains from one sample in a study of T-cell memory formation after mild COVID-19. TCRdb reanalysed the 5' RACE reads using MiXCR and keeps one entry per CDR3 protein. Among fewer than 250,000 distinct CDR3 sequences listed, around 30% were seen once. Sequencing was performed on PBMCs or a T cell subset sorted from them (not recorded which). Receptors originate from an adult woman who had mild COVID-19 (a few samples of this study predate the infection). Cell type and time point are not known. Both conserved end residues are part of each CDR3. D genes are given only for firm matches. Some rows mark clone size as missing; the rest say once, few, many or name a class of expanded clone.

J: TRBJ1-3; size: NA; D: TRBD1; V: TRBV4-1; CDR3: CASSQPGGPTGNTIYF; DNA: TGCGCCAGCAGCCAGCCAGGGGGACCGACTGGAAACACCATATATTTT
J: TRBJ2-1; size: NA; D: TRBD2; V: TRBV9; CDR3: CASSVVSGGRGEQFF; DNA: TGTGCCAGCAGCGTAGTTAGCGGGGGGCGAGGGGAGCAGTTCTTC
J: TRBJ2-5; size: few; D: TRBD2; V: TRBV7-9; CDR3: CASSPGLAGMGQETQYF; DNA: TGTGCCAGCAGCCCGGGACTAGCGGGGATGGGGCAAGAGACCCAGTACTTC
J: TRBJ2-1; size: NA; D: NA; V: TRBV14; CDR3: CASSPTKRSSYNEQFF; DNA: TGTGCCAGCAGCCCTACCAAACGGAGCTCCTACAATGAGCAGTTCTTC
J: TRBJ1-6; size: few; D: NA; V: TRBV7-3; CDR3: CASSPRGGNSPLHF; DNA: TGTGCCAGCAGCCCCCGGGGGGGGAATTCACCCCTCCACTTT
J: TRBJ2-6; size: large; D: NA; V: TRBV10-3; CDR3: CAISESKSPGPSDVLTF; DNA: TGTGCCATCAGTGAGTCGAAGTCGCCAGGCCCCTCGGACGTCCTGACTTTC
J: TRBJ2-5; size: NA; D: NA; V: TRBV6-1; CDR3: CATTEETQYF; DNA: TGTGCCACCACCGAAGAGACCCAGTACTTC
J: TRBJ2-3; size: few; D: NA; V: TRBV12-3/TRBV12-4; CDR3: CASSLVGSTDTQYF; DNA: TGTGCCAGCAGTTTGGTCGGGAGCACAGATACGCAGTATTTT
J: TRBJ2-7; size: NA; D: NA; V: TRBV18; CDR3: CASSPAGRTYEQYF; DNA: TGTGCCAGCTCACCAGCGGGAAGGACCTACGAGCAGTACTTC
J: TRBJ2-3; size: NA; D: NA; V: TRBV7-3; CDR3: CASKTQYF; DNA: TGTGCCAGCAAGACGCAGTATTTT
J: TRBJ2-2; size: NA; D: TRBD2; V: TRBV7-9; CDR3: CASTWASGRSDTGELFF; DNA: TGTGCCAGCACTTGGGCTAGCGGGAGGTCGGACACCGGGGAGCTGTTTTTT
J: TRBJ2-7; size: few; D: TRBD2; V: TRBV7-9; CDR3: CASSQTTTSGSYEQYF; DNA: TGTGCCAGCAGCCAGACAACGACTAGCGGCTCCTACGAGCAGTACTTC
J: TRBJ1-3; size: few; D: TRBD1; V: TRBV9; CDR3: CASRVGGGPGNTIYF; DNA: TGTGCCAGCCGCGTCGGAGGGGGCCCTGGAAACACCATATATTTT
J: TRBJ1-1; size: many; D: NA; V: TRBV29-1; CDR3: CSVEDPVRRMNTEAFF; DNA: TGCAGCGTTGAAGACCCGGTCCGGCGCATGAACACTGAAGCTTTCTTT
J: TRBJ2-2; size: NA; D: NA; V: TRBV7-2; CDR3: CASSLHTGELFF; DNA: TGTGCCAGCAGCCTCCACACCGGGGAGCTGTTTTTT
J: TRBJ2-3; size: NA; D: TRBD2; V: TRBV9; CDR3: CASSAGGLAADTQYF; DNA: TGTGCCAGCAGCGCCGGGGGACTAGCGGCAGATACGCAGTATTTT
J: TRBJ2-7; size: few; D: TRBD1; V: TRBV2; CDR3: CASSVGQGASYEQYF; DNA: TGTGCCAGCAGTGTAGGACAGGGTGCTTCCTACGAGCAGTACTTC
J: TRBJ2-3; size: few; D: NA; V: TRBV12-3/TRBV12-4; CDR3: CASSLTGTRSQYF; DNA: TGTGCCAGCAGCCTAACCGGGACAAGATCGCAGTATTTT
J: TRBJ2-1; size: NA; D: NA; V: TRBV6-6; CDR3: CASSYSQGGSYNEQFF; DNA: TGTGCCAGCAGTTACTCGCAGGGGGGGTCCTACAATGAGCAGTTCTTC
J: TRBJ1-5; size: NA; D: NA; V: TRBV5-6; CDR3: CASSFRRRNQPQHF; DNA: TGTGCCAGCAGCTTTCGGCGGCGGAATCAGCCCCAGCATTTT
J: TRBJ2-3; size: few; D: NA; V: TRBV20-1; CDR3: CSASPLDRDTQYF; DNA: TGCAGTGCTAGCCCCCTCGATAGGGATACGCAGTATTTT
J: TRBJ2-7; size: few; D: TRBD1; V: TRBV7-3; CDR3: CASSLGQAESYEQYF; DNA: TGTGCCAGCAGCCTGGGACAGGCGGAAAGCTACGAGCAGTACTTC
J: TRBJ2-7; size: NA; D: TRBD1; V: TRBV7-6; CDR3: CASSTGTGSPYEQYF; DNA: TGTGCCAGCAGCACCGGGACAGGAAGCCCCTACGAGCAGTACTTC
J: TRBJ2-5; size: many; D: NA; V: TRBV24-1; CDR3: CATSDTDKGGKETQYF; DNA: TGTGCCACCAGTGACACTGACAAGGGGGGTAAAGAGACCCAGTACTTC
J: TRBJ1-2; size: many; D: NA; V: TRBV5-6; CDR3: CASSLTGSNYGYTF; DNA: TGTGCCAGCAGCTTGACGGGGAGTAACTATGGCTACACCTTC
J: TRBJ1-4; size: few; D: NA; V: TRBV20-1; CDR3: CSARRTIREKLFF; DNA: TGCAGTGCTAGACGGACCATTCGGGAAAAACTGTTTTTT
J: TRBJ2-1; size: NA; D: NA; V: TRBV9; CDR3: CASSVDLGSGEQFF; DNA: TGTGCCAGCAGCGTAGACCTAGGGAGTGGAGAGCAGTTCTTC